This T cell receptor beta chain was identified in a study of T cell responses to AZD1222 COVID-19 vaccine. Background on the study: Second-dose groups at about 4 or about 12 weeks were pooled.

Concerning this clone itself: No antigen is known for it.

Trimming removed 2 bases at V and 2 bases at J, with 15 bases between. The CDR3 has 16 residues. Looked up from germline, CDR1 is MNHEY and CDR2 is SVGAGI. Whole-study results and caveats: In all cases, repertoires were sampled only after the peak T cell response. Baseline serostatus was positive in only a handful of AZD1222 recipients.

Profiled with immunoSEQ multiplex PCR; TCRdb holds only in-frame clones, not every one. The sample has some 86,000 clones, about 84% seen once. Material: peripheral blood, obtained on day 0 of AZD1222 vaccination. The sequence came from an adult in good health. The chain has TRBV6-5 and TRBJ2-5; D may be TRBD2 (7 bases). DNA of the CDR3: TGTGCCAGCAGTTACACGAGGGGGGGACGTCAAGAGACCCAGTACTTC. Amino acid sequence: CASSYTRGGRQETQYF.